The present entry profiles one TCR delta chain with its context. The ends were cut back, 0 bases at V and 3 bases at J, with 10 bases in the middle. The CDR3 sequence is 14 residues long. Germline V gives CDR1 GEAIGNYY, CDR2 EKD. The entry originates in a study of gamma-delta chains in newborns, infants, children. Overall study context: Polyclonal expansion of innate γδ T cells after birth follows microbial exposure.

TCRdb ran CATT on the reads. The sample includes 13,000 to 15,000 delta-chain clones, roughly 7.3% of them seen just once. The sequencing sample was made of blood. The chain joins TRDV2 to TRDJ1, with a tentative D call TRDD3 (6 bases). The sequence derives from a child who was a newborn, infant or young child, either healthy, febrile or measles-vaccinated (not recorded which). DNA of the CDR3: TGTGCCTGTGACACCGTCGGGGGACCCGATAAACTCATCTTT. Translated, it gives CACDTVGGPDKLIF.